The 25 T cell receptor beta chains reported below all come from one sample, sequenced in a study of T cells in Graves' hyperthyroidism and ophthalmopathy (dated by TCRdb to the late 2010s). Library preparation was by multiplex PCR. The reads were generated on an Illumina HiSeq 2000. The TCR beta CDR3 regions were amplified from RNA transcripts. The first round of RT-PCR for the TCR CDR3 was performed with the HTBI primer set and the Qiagen OneStep RT-PCR kit. The public reads were run again by TCRdb, first through fastp at Q25 and then through MiXCR, and only productive beta chains were kept. Under each unique CDR3 protein, matching rows form one entry showing the most common genes and DNA. For this sample the table gives 450,000 to 600,000 distinct CDR3 sequences, of which approximately 14% were detected only once. Over 11% of the sample lies in the top ten. The sequenced sample was blood. Receptors originate from a woman aged 35 to 49 with Graves' hyperthyroidism.

This clonotype appeared many times. CDR3 bases: TGCGCCAGCAGCTTGGGGGTTCCTAGCTCTGGAAACACCATATATTTT. Its protein is CASSLGVPSSGNTIYF. The rearrangement links TRBV5-1 to TRBJ1-3; D call uncertain. The V end lost 0 bases, the J end lost 0 bases, and 10 bases lay between the germline ends. This CDR3 has 16 amino acids. Germline V lookup: CDR1 SGHRS, CDR2 YFSETQ.

There are many counts of this clonotype. The J gene is TRBJ1-1, the V gene TRBV5-6; perhaps TRBD1 as D (5 bases). Trimming removed 0 bases from V and 1 base from J, with 19 bases in between. Germline V gives CDR1 SGHDT, CDR2 YYEEEE. The CDR3 sequence is 18 residues long. CDR3 bases: TGTGCCAGCAGCTTGGACTTTGGACATCCCTTCCCGAACACTGAAGCTTTCTTT. Its translation is CASSLDFGHPFPNTEAFF.

There are many counts of this clonotype. At one of its ends the junction is not consistent with the germline gene, which may arise from a read error. This chain uses TRBV10-3 with TRBJ2-7; 8 positions agree with TRBD2. Germline loops: CDR1 ENHRY, CDR2 SYGVKD. The CDR3 extends over 14 amino acids. The CDR3 DNA is TGTGCCATCAGACTAGCGGTAAGCTCCTACGAACAGTACTTC. Its protein product is CAIRLAVSSYEQYF.

This clonotype was seen a handful of times. The DNA for the CDR3 is TGTGCCAGCAGTGCCGGGACAGGGGCGGGCCAGCCCCAGCATTTT. Its protein is CASSAGTGAGQPQHF. The chain has TRBV5-6 and TRBJ1-5; 10 bases fit TRBD1. Germline values: CDR1 SGHDT, CDR2 YYEEEE. The CDR3 consists of 15 residues. Unmatched junction bases numbered 9, after V lost 5 bases and J lost 7 bases.

This clonotype was seen more than once but under ten times. The CDR3 ends on some other residue instead of the conserved phenylalanine or tryptophan, so this is likely a read error. V and J are TRBV20-1 and TRBJ2-5; tentative D call: TRBD1 (6 bases). The germline gives CDR1 DFQATT, CDR2 SNEGSKA (reference sequence). The CDR3 spans 15 residues. The germline V and J ends were trimmed by 0 bases and 6 bases, with 17 bases remaining between them. The CDR3, as DNA: TGCAGTGCTAGAGATGCCGGGACATCGGAGAAGACCCAGTACCTC. Translation: CSARDAGTSEKTQYL.

The sample holds many counts of this clonotype. This chain joins TRBV7-9 and TRBJ2-7; either TRBD1 or TRBD2 may supply D (5 bases each). Trimming took off 5 bases at V and 2 bases at J, with 16 bases between the two ends. The germline gives CDR1 SEHNR, CDR2 FQNEAQ (reference sequence). The CDR3 runs to 15 residues. The CDR3 here is CASSKTGTLAYEQYF. CDR3 nucleotide sequence: TGTGCCAGCAGCAAAACCGGGACCCTAGCCTACGAGCAGTACTTC.

The chain employs TRBV6-1 and TRBJ1-1; 9 bases align to TRBD1. Trimming cost V 4 bases and J 5 bases; bases outside gene matches: 5. This CDR3 spans 14 amino acids. The germline V gene encodes CDR1 MNHNS and CDR2 SASEGT. CDR3 DNA sequence: TGTGCCAGCAGTGCCGACAGGGGGTGGACTGAAGCTTTCTTT. It is translated as CASSADRGWTEAFF.

This clonotype was detected ten times or more. V and J are TRBV20-1 and TRBJ2-1; 8 positions agree with TRBD2. V shed 0 bases, J shed 7 bases, and the junction held 8 bases outside the gene matches. CDR1 DFQATT and CDR2 SNEGSKA come from the germline V gene (reference sequence). The CDR3 spans 15 residues. This chain's CDR3 is CSARDQSGSHNEQFF. In DNA form, the CDR3 reads TGCAGTGCTAGAGATCAAAGCGGGAGTCATAATGAGCAGTTCTTC.

CDR3 sequence (DNA): TGTGCCAGCTCACCGACTCTAGACTCGGGGGAGCTGTTTTTT. This translates into CASSPTLDSGELFF. The chain employs TRBV18 and TRBJ2-2; D gene unclear. The germline gives CDR1 KGHSH, CDR2 LQKENI. V was clipped by 3 bases and J by 8 bases, with 13 bases between them. This CDR3 spans 14 amino acids.

There are a few counts of this clonotype. The chain carries TRBV12-5 and TRBJ1-5; the D is unclear. Germline V gene lookup returns CDR1 LGHNT and CDR2 FRNRAP. With 4 bases removed from V and 1 base from J, the gap between germline ends came to 5 bases. The CDR3 runs 13 residues. CDR3 in amino acids: CASGSGSNQPQHF. The CDR3 bases are TGTGCTAGTGGTTCTGGAAGCAATCAGCCCCAGCATTTT.

The chain uses TRBV5-8 and TRBJ1-5; tentative D call: TRBD1 (5 bases). The V end was cut by 6 bases, the J end by 0 bases, with 19 bases between. This CDR3 has 17 residues. Germline V lookup: CDR1 SGHTS, CDR2 YDEGEE. The CDR3 DNA reads as TGTGCCAGCACCCAATCCATACAGGAATATAGCAATCAGCCCCAGCATTTT. Amino acids: CASTQSIQEYSNQPQHF.

The chain carries TRBV27 and TRBJ2-7; D is ambiguous. The CDR3 runs to 13 residues. Germline CDR1 reads MNHEY; CDR2 reads SMNVEV (reference sequence). Trimming pared 8 bases from V and 0 bases from J, leaving 11 bases between. CDR3 sequence: CASGYSPSYEQYF. The CDR3 nucleotides are TGTGCCAGCGGGTATTCTCCCTCCTACGAGCAGTACTTC.

This clonotype was counted at least ten times. The chain links TRBV27 to TRBJ1-1; D is uncertain. V lost 0 bases and J 0 bases, leaving 5 bases between the germline ends. This CDR3 is 14 amino acids long. Per the germline V gene, CDR1 is MNHEY and CDR2 is SMNVEV (reference sequence). The CDR3 nucleotides read TGTGCCAGCAGTTTATCGCGAGTGAACACTGAAGCTTTCTTT. This translates into CASSLSRVNTEAFF.

The J gene is TRBJ1-2, the V gene TRBV9; a weak D match, TRBD1 (5 bases). The CDR3 totals 14 residues. The V and J ends lost 2 bases and 4 bases respectively, with 12 bases between them. CDR1 and CDR2 from the germline V gene are SGDLS and YYNGEE. The CDR3 region is CASSVHDRAYGYTF. The CDR3, as DNA: TGTGCCAGCAGCGTCCATGACAGAGCCTATGGCTACACCTTC.

The V gene is TRBV19, the J gene TRBJ1-5, with D perhaps matching TRBD1 (5 bases). CDR3 length: 13 amino acids. CDR1 LNHDA and CDR2 SQIVND come from the germline V gene (reference sequence). The V gene lost 7 bases and the J gene lost 0 bases, with 7 bases spanning the gap. CDR3 nucleotides: TGTGCCAGTACGGGGCTTAGCAATCAGCCCCAGCATTTT. The encoded protein is CASTGLSNQPQHF. The variable domain in full, completed from reference TRBV19 and TRBJ1-5, reads DGGITQSPKYLFRKEGQNVTLSCEQNLNHDAMYWYRQDPGQGLRLIYYSQIVNDFQKGDIAEGYSVSREKKESFPLTVTSAQKNPTAFYLCASTGLSNQPQHFGDGTRLSIL.

In this sample, this clonotype turned up many times. V usage is TRBV2 and J usage is TRBJ1-5; D call uncertain. Germline V gene lookup returns CDR1 SNHLY and CDR2 FYNNEI. Trimming pared 7 bases from V and 0 bases from J, leaving 7 bases between. The CDR3 runs to 13 residues. DNA of the CDR3: TGTGCCAGCACGGGAGTTAGCAATCAGCCCCAGCATTTT. This encodes CASTGVSNQPQHF.

This clonotype was observed many times. The chain uses TRBV12-3 or TRBV12-4 and TRBJ2-1; 7 nucleotides align to TRBD1. J was trimmed by 1 base and V by 2 bases; bases with no gene match: 8. The CDR3 has 17 residues. Written as DNA, the CDR3 is TGTGCCAGCAGTTTAATGGGACAGCCGAATTCCTACAATGAGCAGTTCTTC. Its protein product is CASSLMGQPNSYNEQFF.

This clonotype was counted at least ten times. The chain is built from TRBV11-2 and TRBJ1-1; D perhaps matches TRBD1 (5 bases). V was cut by 3 bases and J by 10 bases, with 12 bases left in between. This CDR3 region has 12 residues. Per germline, CDR1 SGHAT and CDR2 FQNNGV. In nucleotides, the CDR3 is TGTGCCAGCAGCTTGGGAGTGAGGGGAGCTTTCTTT. This sequence encodes CASSLGVRGAFF.

The chain links TRBV30 to TRBJ2-1, with 12 bases aligning to TRBD2. In germline, CDR1 is GTSNPN, CDR2 SVGIG (reference sequence). This CDR3 spans 18 amino acids. V was clipped by 1 base and J by 2 bases; unmatched bases: 9. Here the CDR3 DNA reads TGTGCCTGGAGTGGGACTAGCGGGAAAGGGGCGGCCTACAATGAGCAGTTCTTC. Amino acids: CAWSGTSGKGAAYNEQFF.

The chain uses TRBV20-1 and TRBJ1-2, with 8 nucleotides matching TRBD1. The germline V gene has CDR1 DFQATT and CDR2 SNEGSKA (reference sequence). This CDR3 has 13 residues. The ends lost 6 bases at V and 6 bases at J; junction bases unmatched: 9. The CDR3 bases are TGCAGTGCCCTGCCAGGGGGCGGGAATGGCTACACCTTC. It translates to CSALPGGGNGYTF.

This clonotype was seen many times. This sequence joins TRBV20-1 and TRBJ2-1, with D perhaps matching TRBD2 (5 bases). This CDR3 has 13 amino acids. The ends were cut back, 3 bases at V and 4 bases at J, with 10 bases in the middle. CDR1 DFQATT and CDR2 SNEGSKA come from the germline V gene (reference sequence). CDR3 residues: CSASGADYNEQFF. The CDR3 coding sequence is TGCAGTGCTAGCGGAGCGGATTACAATGAGCAGTTCTTC.

V and J are TRBV12-5 and TRBJ1-2; D unresolved. The CDR3 sequence is 13 residues long. V shed 3 bases and J shed 0 bases, with 5 bases lying between them. Germline V gene data show CDR1 as LGHNT and CDR2 as FRNRAP. The CDR3 is CASGFLPNYGYTF. DNA of the CDR3: TGTGCTAGTGGTTTCTTGCCTAACTATGGCTACACCTTC.

This clonotype appeared many times. This CDR3 is CASSSGLSSYNEQFF. The CDR3 coding sequence is TGTGCCAGCAGCTCTGGACTTAGCTCCTACAATGAGCAGTTCTTC. J is TRBJ2-1 and V is TRBV7-2; D might be TRBD2 (5 bases). Germline CDR1 is SGHTA and CDR2 is FQGNSA. The germline V and J ends were trimmed by 4 bases and 0 bases, with 10 bases remaining between them. This CDR3 comprises 15 residues.

Ten or more counts support this clonotype. The chain's CDR3 is CASNVGQFENQPQHF. The CDR3 DNA sequence: TGTGCCAGCAACGTTGGACAGTTCGAAAATCAGCCCCAGCATTTT. V gene TRBV28 combines with J gene TRBJ1-5, with a tentative D call TRBD1 (6 bases). This CDR3 spans 15 amino acids. CDR1 and CDR2 from the germline V gene are MDHEN and SYDVKM. Trimming took off 7 bases at V and 4 bases at J, with 17 bases between the two ends.

The CDR3 is CASSLPLAGLTDTQYF. In DNA, the CDR3 is TGTGCCAGCAGTTTGCCTCTAGCGGGGCTCACAGATACGCAGTATTTT. V usage is TRBV28 and J usage is TRBJ2-3; TRBD2 agrees at 9 bases. The germline V gene has CDR1 MDHEN and CDR2 SYDVKM. The V and J ends lost 3 bases and 2 bases, in that order; junction bases with no gene match: 6. CDR3 length equals 16 residues.